This passage covers 18 T cell receptor beta chains from one sample sequenced in a study of cytomegalovirus exposure and HLA in healthy donors. The PCR had 60 Vbeta and 13 Jbeta primers. Generated by immunoSEQ multiplex PCR, the TCRdb table keeps only in-frame clones and is missing some. The table records roughly 200,000 clones, just over 75% of them present only once. Sequencing was done on a sample of PBMCs. All receptors come from a woman aged 55 to 70 in good health and CMV-seropositive.

The CDR3 DNA follows: TGTGCCAGCAGCGTGACAGGTGATTCCTATGGCTACACCTTC. Its translation: CASSVTGDSYGYTF. This sequence joins TRBV7-2 and TRBJ1-2; possible D gene TRBD1, 6 bases. The ends were cut back, 5 bases at V and 4 bases at J, with 14 bases in the middle. Germline V gives CDR1 SGHTA, CDR2 FQGNSA. The CDR3 sequence is 14 residues long.

Note on this clone: An end of the junction does not agree with germline; a read error may underlie this. The chain couples TRBV5-8 to TRBJ2-6; D may be TRBD1 (5 bases). The CDR3 is 15 amino acids. Germline CDR1 SGHTS, CDR2 YDEGEE. DNA for the CDR3: TGTGCCAGCAGCTTTCCCCTGTCTGGGGCCAACGGCCTGACTTTC. Its protein product is CASSFPLSGANGLTF.

V and J are TRBV28 and TRBJ1-1; 7 positions agree with TRBD1. The V gene end was trimmed by 4 bases and the J gene end by 7 bases; junction bases not matched to a gene: 6. This CDR3 has 13 amino acids. Germline V gene data show CDR1 as MDHEN and CDR2 as SYDVKM. In DNA form, the CDR3 reads TGTGCCAGCAGTTCCACTGACAGGGATGAAGCTTTCTTT. This gives the protein CASSSTDRDEAFF.

The chain has TRBV28 and TRBJ2-7; D is uncertain. CDR1 MDHEN and CDR2 SYDVKM come from the germline V gene. The length of the CDR3 is 12 residues. V was cut by 6 bases and J by 6 bases, with 12 bases left in between. CDR3 sequence: CASSEPGSEQYF. Here the CDR3 DNA reads TGTGCCAGCAGCGAGCCAGGATCCGAGCAGTACTTC. Variable domain in full (rest from reference TRBV28 and TRBJ2-7): DVKVTQSSRYLVKRTGEKVFLECVQDMDHENMFWYRQDPGLGLRLIYFSYDVKMKEKGDIPEGYSVSREKKERFSLILESASTNQTSMYLCASSEPGSEQYFGPGTRLTVT.

The chain joins TRBV28 to TRBJ1-1; unclear D gene. Germline V gene data show CDR1 as MDHEN and CDR2 as SYDVKM. Trimming removed 7 bases from V and 8 bases from J, with 14 bases in between. This CDR3 region has 12 residues. The CDR3 spells CASTGGLKEAFF. CDR3 DNA sequence: TGTGCCAGCACGGGTGGACTTAAAGAAGCTTTCTTT.

The chain recombines TRBV29-1 with TRBJ2-1; maybe TRBD1 (6 bases). CDR3 length equals 15 residues. Germline V gene lookup returns CDR1 SQVTM and CDR2 ANQGSEA. V was pared by 7 bases and J by 0 bases, with 16 bases between. CDR3 loop: CSAWGPFSSYNEQFF. The DNA of the CDR3 is TGCAGCGCCTGGGGGCCATTCAGCTCCTACAATGAGCAGTTCTTC.

This clone came up once. The chain uses TRBV5-5 and TRBJ2-3; D unclear. CDR3 size: 15 residues. The V gene lost 2 bases and the J gene lost 2 bases, with 12 bases spanning the gap. Germline CDR1 and CDR2: SGHKS and YYEKEE (reference sequence). The CDR3 reads CASSFRRFPTDTQYF. For the CDR3, the DNA is TGTGCCAGCAGCTTTCGTCGGTTTCCCACAGATACGCAGTATTTT.

The V and J genes are TRBV7-9 and TRBJ1-1; a weak D match, TRBD1 (6 bases). Trimming took 5 bases from V and 5 from J, leaving 15 bases between them. This CDR3 is 14 amino acids long. The germline CDR1 and CDR2 sequences are SEHNR and FQNEAQ (reference sequence). CDR3 coding DNA: TGTGCCAGCAGCCTCTACGAACAGGGTACTGAAGCTTTCTTT. Amino acids: CASSLYEQGTEAFF.

This clone was seen just once. J is TRBJ2-7 and V is TRBV28; D is unclear. V gave up 2 bases and J gave up 2 bases, with 10 bases separating them. Germline loops: CDR1 MDHEN, CDR2 SYDVKM. The length of the CDR3 is 14 residues. CDR3 in amino acids: CASSLASQTYEQYF. CDR3 nucleotide sequence: TGTGCCAGCAGTTTAGCTAGTCAGACCTACGAGCAGTACTTC.

The chain links TRBV18 to TRBJ1-4; D is undetermined. Germline V gene lookup returns CDR1 KGHSH and CDR2 LQKENI. Trimming cost V 2 bases and J 0 bases, with 13 bases left between them. The CDR3 has 17 residues. In nucleotides, the CDR3 is TGTGCCAGCTCACCATTTGTCCTATCGGCAACTAATGAAAAACTGTTTTTT. It specifies CASSPFVLSATNEKLFF.

A single count supports this clone. The chain is built from TRBV5-1 and TRBJ2-5; perhaps TRBD2 as D (5 bases). Germline loops: CDR1 SGHRS, CDR2 YFSETQ. V was cut by 3 bases and J by 1 base, with 10 bases left in between. This CDR3 spans 14 amino acids. The CDR3 region is CASSSRGIQETQYF. The CDR3 coding sequence is TGCGCCAGCAGCTCCCGGGGTATCCAAGAGACCCAGTACTTC.

V and J are TRBV6-6 and TRBJ2-7, with 7 bases fitting TRBD1. CDR3 length: 14 residues. V lost 7 bases to trimming and J lost 6 bases; unmatched junction nucleotides: 12. Germline lookup yields CDR1 MNHNY and CDR2 SVGAGI (reference sequence). The CDR3 is CASKEIRQGSEQYF. The CDR3 DNA reads TGTGCCAGCAAAGAGATTCGACAGGGAAGCGAGCAGTACTTC.

V and J are TRBV28 and TRBJ2-4; no clear D. V lost 5 bases, J lost 13 bases, and 12 bases lay in between. The CDR3 has 11 amino acids. In germline, CDR1 is MDHEN, CDR2 SYDVKM. Here the CDR3 reads CASSTQNGQYF. CDR3 nucleotide sequence: TGTGCCAGCAGTACTCAGAACGGGCAGTACTTC.

This rearrangement joins TRBV6-1 to TRBJ1-2, with D possibly TRBD1 on 6 matching bases. This CDR3 contains 13 residues. The germline V and J ends were trimmed by 2 bases and 8 bases, with 12 bases remaining between them. CDR1 and CDR2 (germline): MNHNS, SASEGT. The CDR3 protein is CASSEQGLGGYTF. As DNA, the CDR3 is TGTGCCAGCAGTGAACAGGGGTTAGGAGGCTACACCTTC.

This rearrangement joins TRBV6-1 to TRBJ1-4; D is unresolved. The germline V gene encodes CDR1 MNHNS and CDR2 SASEGT. V was shortened by 3 bases and J by 3 bases, with 8 bases between the two germline ends. The CDR3 loop spans 14 amino acids. CDR3 sequence reads: CASSEGSPNEKLFF. CDR3 in DNA: TGTGCCAGCAGTGAGGGCAGCCCTAATGAAAAACTGTTTTTT.

The genes are TRBV6-5 and TRBJ2-5; D uncertain. The DNA end lines up better with TRBJ2-7; the J call may be wrong. This CDR3 has 15 residues. CDR1 is MNHEY and CDR2 is SVGAGI in the germline V gene. The CDR3 nucleotides read TGTGCCAGCAGTCTCGGCGGATCAAACTCCTACGAGCAGTACTTC. Residues: CASSLGGSNSYEQYF.

The chain links TRBV6-6 to TRBJ1-1; TRBD1 is a possible D gene (6 bases). Trimming removed 3 bases at V and 1 base at J, with 9 bases between. This CDR3 spans 14 amino acids. The V gene's germline CDR1 is MNHNY and CDR2 SVGAGI (reference sequence). This chain's CDR3 is CASSYQGRNTEAFF. The CDR3 nucleotides are TGTGCCAGCAGTTATCAGGGGCGGAACACTGAAGCTTTCTTT.

The genes are TRBV29-1 and TRBJ1-2, with TRBD1 identical over 7 bases. This CDR3 comprises 12 residues. From germline, CDR1 is SQVTM and CDR2 ANQGSEA. Losses at the gene ends were 5 bases for V and 5 bases for J; bases not matched to a gene: 5. Here the CDR3 DNA reads TGCAGCGTTTCGGGGACAGATTATGGCTACACCTTC. It specifies CSVSGTDYGYTF.